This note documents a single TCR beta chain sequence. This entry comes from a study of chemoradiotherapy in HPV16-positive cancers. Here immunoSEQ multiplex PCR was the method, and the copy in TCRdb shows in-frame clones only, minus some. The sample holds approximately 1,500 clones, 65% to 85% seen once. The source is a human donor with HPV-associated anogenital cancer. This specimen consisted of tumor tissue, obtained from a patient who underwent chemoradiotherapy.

In DNA, the CDR3 is TGTGCCAGCACCTCGGGGACAGGGTATGGCTACACCTTC. It translates to CASTSGTGYGYTF. The chain links TRBV7-2 to TRBJ1-2, with TRBD1 matching over 9 bases. The V segment lost 7 bases and the J segment 5 bases; nucleotides outside the gene matches: 5. The CDR3 length is 13 residues. Looked up from germline, CDR1 is SGHTA and CDR2 is FQGNSA.